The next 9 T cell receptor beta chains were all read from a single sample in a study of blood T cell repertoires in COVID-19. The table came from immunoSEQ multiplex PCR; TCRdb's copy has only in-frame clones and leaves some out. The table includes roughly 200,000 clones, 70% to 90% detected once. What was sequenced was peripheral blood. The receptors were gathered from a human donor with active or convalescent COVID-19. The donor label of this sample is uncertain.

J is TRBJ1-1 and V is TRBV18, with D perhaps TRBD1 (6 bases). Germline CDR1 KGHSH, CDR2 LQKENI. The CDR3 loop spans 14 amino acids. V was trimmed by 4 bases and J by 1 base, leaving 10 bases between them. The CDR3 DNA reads TGTGCCAGCTCACGTGGGGGCCAGAACACTGAAGCTTTCTTT. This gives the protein CASSRGGQNTEAFF.

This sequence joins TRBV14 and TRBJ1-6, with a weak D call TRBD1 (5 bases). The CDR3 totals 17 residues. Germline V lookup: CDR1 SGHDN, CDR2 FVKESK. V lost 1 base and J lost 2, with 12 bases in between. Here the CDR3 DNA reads TGTGCCAGCAGCCAAGTGCAGGGTATAACCTATAATTCACCCCTCCACTTT. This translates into CASSQVQGITYNSPLHF.

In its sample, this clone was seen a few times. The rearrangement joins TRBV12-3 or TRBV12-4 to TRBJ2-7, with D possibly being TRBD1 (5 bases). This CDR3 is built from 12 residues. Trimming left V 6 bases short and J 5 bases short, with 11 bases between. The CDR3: CASRGLLDEQYF. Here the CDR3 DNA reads TGTGCCAGCAGGGGGCTTCTAGACGAGCAGTACTTC.

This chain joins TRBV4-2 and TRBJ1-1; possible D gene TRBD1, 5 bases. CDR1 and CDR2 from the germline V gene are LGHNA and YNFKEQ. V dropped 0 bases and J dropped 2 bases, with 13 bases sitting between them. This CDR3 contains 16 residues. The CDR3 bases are TGTGCCAGCAGCCAAGAAGAGTGGACAATAAACACTGAAGCTTTCTTT. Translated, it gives CASSQEEWTINTEAFF.

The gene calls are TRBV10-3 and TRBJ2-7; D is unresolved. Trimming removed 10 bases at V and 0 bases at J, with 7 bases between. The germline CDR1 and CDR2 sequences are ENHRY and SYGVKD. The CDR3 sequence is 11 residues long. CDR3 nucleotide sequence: TGTGCCACCGTCTACTCCTACGAGCAGTACTTC. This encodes CATVYSYEQYF.

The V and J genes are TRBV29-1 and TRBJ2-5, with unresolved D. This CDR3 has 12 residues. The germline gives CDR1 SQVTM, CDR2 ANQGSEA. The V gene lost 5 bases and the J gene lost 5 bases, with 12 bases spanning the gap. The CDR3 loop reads CSVLRLEETQYF. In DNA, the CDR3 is TGCAGCGTTCTTCGCCTAGAGGAGACCCAGTACTTC.

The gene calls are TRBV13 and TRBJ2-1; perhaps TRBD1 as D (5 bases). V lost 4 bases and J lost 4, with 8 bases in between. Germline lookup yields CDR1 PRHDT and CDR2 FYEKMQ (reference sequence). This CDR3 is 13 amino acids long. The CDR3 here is CASSSTDYNEQFF. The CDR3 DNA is TGTGCCAGCAGCTCGACAGATTACAATGAGCAGTTCTTC.

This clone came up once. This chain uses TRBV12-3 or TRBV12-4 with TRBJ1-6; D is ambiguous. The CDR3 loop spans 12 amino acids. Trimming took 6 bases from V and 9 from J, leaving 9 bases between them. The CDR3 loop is CASSLGVSPLHF. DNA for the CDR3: TGTGCCAGCAGCCTCGGGGTTTCACCCCTCCACTTT.

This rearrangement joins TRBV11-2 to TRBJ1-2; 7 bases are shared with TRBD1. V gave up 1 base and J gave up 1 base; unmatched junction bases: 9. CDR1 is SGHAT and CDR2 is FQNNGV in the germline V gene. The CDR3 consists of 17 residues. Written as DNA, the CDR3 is TGTGCCAGCAGCTTAGGCCTCGGGACAGATTTTAACTATGGCTACACCTTC. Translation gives CASSLGLGTDFNYGYTF.